The 3 T cell receptor beta chains below come from one sample, sequenced in a study of beta chain features in type 1 diabetes. Investigators reverse transcribed all isolated RNA, so they sequenced expressed TCRB transcripts. Clones were read by immunoSEQ multiplex PCR, and TCRdb kept only the in-frame ones, dropping some. Of about 350,000 clones listed, about 19% are singletons. The sequenced sample consisted of naive CD4+ T cells from blood. Source of these receptors: a woman between 18 and 29 years old in good health.

This clone was seen only a few times. Different DNA sequences within this sample yield the same CDR3. The gene calls are TRBV5-1 and TRBJ2-1; 13 positions match TRBD2. The CDR3 spans 15 residues. Germline CDR1 SGHRS, CDR2 YFSETQ. Germline trimming cut 4 bases from V and 6 bases from J; bases unmatched to any gene: 4. The CDR3, as DNA: TGCGCCAGCAGCCAGGGACTAGCGGGGCGCAATGAGCAGTTCTTC. The encoded protein is CASSQGLAGRNEQFF.

This clone has just one count. The gene calls are TRBV18 and TRBJ2-7, with D possibly TRBD2 on 6 matching bases. The germline CDR1 and CDR2 sequences are KGHSH and LQKENI. The CDR3 has 15 residues. V was cut by 4 bases and J by 9 bases, with 22 bases left in between. The DNA of the CDR3 is TGTGCCAGCTCACAAATCCAGGGAGGATCCGGCGGGCAGTACTTC. This codes for CASSQIQGGSGGQYF.

Only one count was recorded for this clone. V is TRBV27 and J is TRBJ1-1, with 8 nucleotides matching TRBD1. This CDR3 has 15 residues. Germline V gene data show CDR1 as MNHEY and CDR2 as SMNVEV (reference sequence). V lost 3 bases and J lost 7; bases outside the gene matches: 10. The CDR3 bases are TGTGCCAGCAGTTTGGGGCAGGGGGCAAGGGGTGAAGCTTTCTTT. Its translation is CASSLGQGARGEAFF.